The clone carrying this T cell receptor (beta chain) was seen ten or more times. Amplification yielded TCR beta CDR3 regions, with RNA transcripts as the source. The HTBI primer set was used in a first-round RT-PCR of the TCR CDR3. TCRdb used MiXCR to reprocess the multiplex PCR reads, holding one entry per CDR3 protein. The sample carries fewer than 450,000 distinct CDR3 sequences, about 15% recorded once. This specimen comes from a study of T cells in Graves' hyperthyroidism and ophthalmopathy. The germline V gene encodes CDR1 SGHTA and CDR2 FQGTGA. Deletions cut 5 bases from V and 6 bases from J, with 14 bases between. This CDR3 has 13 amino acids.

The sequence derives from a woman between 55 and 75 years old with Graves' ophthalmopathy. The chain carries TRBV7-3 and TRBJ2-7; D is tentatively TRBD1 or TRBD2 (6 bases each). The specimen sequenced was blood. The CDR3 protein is CASSPMGGSEQYF. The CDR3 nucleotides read TGTGCCAGCAGCCCAATGGGGGGCAGCGAGCAGTACTTC.